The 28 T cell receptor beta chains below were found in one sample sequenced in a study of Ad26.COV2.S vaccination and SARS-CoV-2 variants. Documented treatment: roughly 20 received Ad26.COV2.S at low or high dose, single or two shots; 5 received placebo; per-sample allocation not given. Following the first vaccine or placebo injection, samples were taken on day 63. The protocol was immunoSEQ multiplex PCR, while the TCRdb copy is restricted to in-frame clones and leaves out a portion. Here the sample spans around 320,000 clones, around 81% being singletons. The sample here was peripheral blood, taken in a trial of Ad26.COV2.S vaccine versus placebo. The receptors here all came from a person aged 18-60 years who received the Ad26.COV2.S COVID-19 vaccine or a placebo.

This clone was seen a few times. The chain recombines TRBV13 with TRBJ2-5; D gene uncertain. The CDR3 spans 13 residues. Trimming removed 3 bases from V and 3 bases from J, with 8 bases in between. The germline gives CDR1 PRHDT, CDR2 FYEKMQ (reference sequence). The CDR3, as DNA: TGTGCCAGCAGCTTTCGGGTGGAAGAGACCCAGTACTTC. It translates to CASSFRVEETQYF. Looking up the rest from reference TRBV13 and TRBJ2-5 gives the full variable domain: AAGVIQSPRHLIKEKRETATLKCYPIPRHDTVYWYQQGPGQDPQFLISFYEKMQSDKGSIPDRFSAQQFSDYHSELNMSSLELGDSALYFCASSFRVEETQYFGPGTRLLVL.

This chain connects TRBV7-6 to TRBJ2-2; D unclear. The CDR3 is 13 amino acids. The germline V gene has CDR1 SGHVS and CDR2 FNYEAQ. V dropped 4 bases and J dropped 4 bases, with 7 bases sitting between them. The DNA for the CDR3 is TGTGCCAGCAGCTACCGATCCACCGGGGAGCTGTTTTTT. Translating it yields CASSYRSTGELFF.

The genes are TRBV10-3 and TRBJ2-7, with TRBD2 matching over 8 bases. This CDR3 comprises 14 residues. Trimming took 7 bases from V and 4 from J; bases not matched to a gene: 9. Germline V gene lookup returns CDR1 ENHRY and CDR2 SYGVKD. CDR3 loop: CAITRGGLTYEQYF. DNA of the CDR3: TGTGCCATCACCCGGGGGGGCCTTACATACGAGCAGTACTTC.

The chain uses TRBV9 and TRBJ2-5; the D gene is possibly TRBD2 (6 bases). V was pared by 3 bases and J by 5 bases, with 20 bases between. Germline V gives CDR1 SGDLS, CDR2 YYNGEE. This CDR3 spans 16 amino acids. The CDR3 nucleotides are TGTGCCAGCAGCGCGTATGCGGGGTCCCAGAGGGAGACCCAGTACTTC. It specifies CASSAYAGSQRETQYF.

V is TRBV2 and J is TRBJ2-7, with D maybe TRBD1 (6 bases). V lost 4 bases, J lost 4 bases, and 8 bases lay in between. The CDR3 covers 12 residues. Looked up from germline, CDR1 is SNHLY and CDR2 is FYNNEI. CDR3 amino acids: CASSGDTYEQYF. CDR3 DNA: TGTGCCAGCAGTGGGGACACTTACGAGCAGTACTTC. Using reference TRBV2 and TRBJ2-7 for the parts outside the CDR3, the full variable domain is EPEVTQTPSHQVTQMGQEVILRCVPISNHLYFYWYRQILGQKVEFLVSFYNNEISEKSEIFDDQFSVERPDGSNFTLKIRSTKLEDSAMYFCASSGDTYEQYFGPGTRLTVT.

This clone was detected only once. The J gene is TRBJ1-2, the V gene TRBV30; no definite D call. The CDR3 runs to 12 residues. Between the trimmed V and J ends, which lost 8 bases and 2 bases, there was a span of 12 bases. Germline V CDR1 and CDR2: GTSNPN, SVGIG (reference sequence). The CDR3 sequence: CARTEDNYGYTF. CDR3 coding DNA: TGTGCCCGGACCGAGGACAACTATGGCTACACCTTC.

CDR3 protein: CASTGGPGNEQFF. The CDR3 region has the DNA TGTGCCAGCACAGGCGGTCCCGGCAATGAGCAGTTCTTC. The chain employs TRBV2 and TRBJ2-1; D gene ambiguous. Per the germline V gene, CDR1 is SNHLY and CDR2 is FYNNEI. The CDR3 totals 13 residues. Trimming left V 7 bases short and J 6 bases short, with 13 bases between.

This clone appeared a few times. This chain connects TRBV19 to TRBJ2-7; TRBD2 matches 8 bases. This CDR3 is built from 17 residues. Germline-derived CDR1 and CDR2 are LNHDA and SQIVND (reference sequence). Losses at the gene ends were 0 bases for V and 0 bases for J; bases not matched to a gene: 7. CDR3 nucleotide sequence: TGTGCCAGTAGTATAGACTTCTCTAGCGGGTCCTCCTACGAGCAGTACTTC. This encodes CASSIDFSSGSSYEQYF.

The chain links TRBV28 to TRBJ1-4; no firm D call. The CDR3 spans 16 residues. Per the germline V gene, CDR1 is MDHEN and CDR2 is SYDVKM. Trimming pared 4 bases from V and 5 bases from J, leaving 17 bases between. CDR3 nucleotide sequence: TGTGCCAGCAGTTCCCCCCGGCATCAGCTGAATGAAAAACTGTTTTTT. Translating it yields CASSSPRHQLNEKLFF.

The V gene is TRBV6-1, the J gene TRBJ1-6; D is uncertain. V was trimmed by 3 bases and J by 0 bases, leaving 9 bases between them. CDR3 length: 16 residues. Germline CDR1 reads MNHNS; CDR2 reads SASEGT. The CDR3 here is CASSDSGSSYNSPLHF. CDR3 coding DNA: TGTGCCAGCAGTGATTCGGGGAGCTCCTATAATTCACCCCTCCACTTT.

The CDR3 sequence: CASSLGVTPNTEAFF. Written as DNA, the CDR3 is TGTGCCAGCAGCTTGGGGGTGACACCGAACACTGAAGCTTTCTTT. V is TRBV5-5 and J is TRBJ1-1, with D unresolved. CDR1 SGHKS and CDR2 YYEKEE come from the germline V gene (reference sequence). The CDR3 runs to 15 residues. Trimming shortened V by 0 bases and J by 1 base, and 10 bases separated the two germline ends.

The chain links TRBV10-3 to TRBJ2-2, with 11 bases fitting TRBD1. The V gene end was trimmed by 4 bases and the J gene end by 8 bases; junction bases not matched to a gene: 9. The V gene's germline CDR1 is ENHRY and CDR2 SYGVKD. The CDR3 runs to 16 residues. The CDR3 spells CAISAGQGASRGELFF. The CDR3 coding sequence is TGTGCCATCAGTGCAGGACAGGGGGCGTCAAGGGGGGAGCTGTTTTTT.

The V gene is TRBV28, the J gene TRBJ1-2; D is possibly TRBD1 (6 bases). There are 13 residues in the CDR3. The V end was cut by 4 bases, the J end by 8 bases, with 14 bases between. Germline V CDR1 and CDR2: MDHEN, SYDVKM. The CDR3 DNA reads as TGTGCCAGCAGTTATAACAGGGCACGGGGCTACACCTTC. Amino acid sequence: CASSYNRARGYTF.

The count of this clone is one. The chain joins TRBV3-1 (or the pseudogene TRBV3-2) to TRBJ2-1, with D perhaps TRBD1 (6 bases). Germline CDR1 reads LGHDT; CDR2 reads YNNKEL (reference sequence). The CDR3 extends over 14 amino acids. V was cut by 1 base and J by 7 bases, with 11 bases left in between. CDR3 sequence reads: CASSQGRGLNEQFF. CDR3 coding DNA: TGTGCCAGCAGCCAAGGAAGGGGGTTGAATGAGCAGTTCTTC.

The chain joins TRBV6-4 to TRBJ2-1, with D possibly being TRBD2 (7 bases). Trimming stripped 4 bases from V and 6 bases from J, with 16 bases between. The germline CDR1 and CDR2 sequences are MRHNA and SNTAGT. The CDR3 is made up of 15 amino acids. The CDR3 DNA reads TGTGCCAGCAGTGTCGGGGGGCACCCCTCCAATGAGCAGTTCTTC. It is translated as CASSVGGHPSNEQFF.

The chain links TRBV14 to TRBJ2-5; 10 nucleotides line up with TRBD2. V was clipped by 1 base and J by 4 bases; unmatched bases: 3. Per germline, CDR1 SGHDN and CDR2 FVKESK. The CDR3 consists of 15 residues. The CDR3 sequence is CASSQVASGGETQYF. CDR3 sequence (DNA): TGTGCCAGCAGCCAAGTTGCTAGCGGGGGAGAGACCCAGTACTTC. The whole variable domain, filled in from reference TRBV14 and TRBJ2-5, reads EAGVTQFPSHSVIEKGQTVTLRCDPISGHDNLYWYRRVMGKEIKFLLHFVKESKQDESGMPNNRFLAERTGGTYSTLKVQPAELEDSGVYFCASSQVASGGETQYFGPGTRLLVL.

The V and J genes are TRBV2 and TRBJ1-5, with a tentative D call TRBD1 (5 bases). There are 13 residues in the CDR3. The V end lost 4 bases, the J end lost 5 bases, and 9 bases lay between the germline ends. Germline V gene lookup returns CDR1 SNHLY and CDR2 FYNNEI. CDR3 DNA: TGTGCCAGCAGTGTTGGGGGGGATCAGCCCCAGCATTTT. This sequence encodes CASSVGGDQPQHF. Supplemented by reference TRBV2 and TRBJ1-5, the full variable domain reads EPEVTQTPSHQVTQMGQEVILRCVPISNHLYFYWYRQILGQKVEFLVSFYNNEISEKSEIFDDQFSVERPDGSNFTLKIRSTKLEDSAMYFCASSVGGDQPQHFGDGTRLSIL.

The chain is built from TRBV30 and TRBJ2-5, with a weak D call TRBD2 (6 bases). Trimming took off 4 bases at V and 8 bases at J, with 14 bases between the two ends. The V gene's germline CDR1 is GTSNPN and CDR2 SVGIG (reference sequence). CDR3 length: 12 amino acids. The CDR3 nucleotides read TGTGCCTGGACGGGGGAACGGAGAACCCAGTACTTC. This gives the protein CAWTGERRTQYF. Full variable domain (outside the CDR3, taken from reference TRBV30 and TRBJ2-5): SQTIHQWPATLVQPVGSPLSLECTVEGTSNPNLYWYRQAAGRGLQLLFYSVGIGQISSEVPQNLSASRPQDRQFILSSKKLLLSDSGFYLCAWTGERRTQYFGPGTRLLVL.

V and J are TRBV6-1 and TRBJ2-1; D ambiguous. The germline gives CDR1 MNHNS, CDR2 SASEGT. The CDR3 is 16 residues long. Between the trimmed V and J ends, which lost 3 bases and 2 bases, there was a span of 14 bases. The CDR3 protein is CASSDGPGSPYNEQFF. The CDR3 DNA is TGTGCCAGCAGTGATGGGCCTGGATCCCCCTACAATGAGCAGTTCTTC.

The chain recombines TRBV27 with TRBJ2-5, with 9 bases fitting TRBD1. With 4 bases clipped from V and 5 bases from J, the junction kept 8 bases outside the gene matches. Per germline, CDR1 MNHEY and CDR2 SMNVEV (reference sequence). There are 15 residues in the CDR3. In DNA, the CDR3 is TGTGCCAGCAGTTCCGGGACAGGGATAGCCGAGACCCAGTACTTC. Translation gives CASSSGTGIAETQYF.

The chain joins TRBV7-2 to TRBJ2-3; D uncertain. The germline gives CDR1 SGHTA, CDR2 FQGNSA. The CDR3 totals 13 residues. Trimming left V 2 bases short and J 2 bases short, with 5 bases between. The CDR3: CASSLTNTDTQYF. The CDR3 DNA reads TGTGCCAGCAGCTTAACAAACACAGATACGCAGTATTTT.

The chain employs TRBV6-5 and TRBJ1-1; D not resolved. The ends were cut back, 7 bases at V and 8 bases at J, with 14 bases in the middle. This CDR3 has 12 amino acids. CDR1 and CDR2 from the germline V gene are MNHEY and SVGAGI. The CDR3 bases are TGTGCCAGCACCCCCAGGAGGGAGGAAGCTTTCTTT. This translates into CASTPRREEAFF.

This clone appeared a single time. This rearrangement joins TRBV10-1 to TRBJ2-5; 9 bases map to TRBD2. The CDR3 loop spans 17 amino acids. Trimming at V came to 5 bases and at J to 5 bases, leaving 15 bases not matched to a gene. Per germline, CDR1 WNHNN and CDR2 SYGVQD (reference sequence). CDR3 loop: CASSRNSGGPGGETQYF. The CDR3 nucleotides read TGCGCCAGCAGTCGGAATAGCGGGGGCCCAGGGGGGGAGACCCAGTACTTC.

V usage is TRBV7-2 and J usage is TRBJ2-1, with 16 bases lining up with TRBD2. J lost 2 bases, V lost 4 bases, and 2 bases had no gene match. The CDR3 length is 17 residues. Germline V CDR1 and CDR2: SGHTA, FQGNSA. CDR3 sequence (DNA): TGTGCCAGCAGCTCCGGGACTAGCGGGGGGGCCTACAATGAGCAGTTCTTC. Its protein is CASSSGTSGGAYNEQFF. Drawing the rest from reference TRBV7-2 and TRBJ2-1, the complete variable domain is GAGVSQSPSNKVTEKGKDVELRCDPISGHTALYWYRQSLGQGLEFLIYFQGNSAPDKSGLPSDRFSAERTGGSVSTLTIQRTQQEDSAVYLCASSSGTSGGAYNEQFFGPGTRLTVL.

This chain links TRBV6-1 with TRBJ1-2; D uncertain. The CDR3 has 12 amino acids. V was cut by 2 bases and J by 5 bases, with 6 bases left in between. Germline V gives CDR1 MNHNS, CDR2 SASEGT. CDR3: CASSERTYGYTF. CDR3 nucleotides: TGTGCCAGCAGTGAAAGAACTTATGGCTACACCTTC.

As DNA, the CDR3 is TGCAGCGTACAGGGGGCTGGGGCCAACGTCCTGACTTTC. Its translation is CSVQGAGANVLTF. The chain is built from TRBV29-1 and TRBJ2-6, with 8 bases lining up with TRBD1. Germline CDR1 reads SQVTM; CDR2 reads ANQGSEA. The V gene end was trimmed by 6 bases and the J gene end by 2 bases; junction bases not matched to a gene: 0. This CDR3 comprises 13 residues.

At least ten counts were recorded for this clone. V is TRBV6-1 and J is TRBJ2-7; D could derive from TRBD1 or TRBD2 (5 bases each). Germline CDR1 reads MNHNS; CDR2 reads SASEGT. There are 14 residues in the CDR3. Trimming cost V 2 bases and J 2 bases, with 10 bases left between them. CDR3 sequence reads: CASSERDGPYEQYF. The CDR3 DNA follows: TGTGCCAGCAGTGAAAGGGACGGACCCTACGAGCAGTACTTC.

CDR3 DNA: TGTGCCAGTAGCCCTGGTCGGGGGAGGGAGACCCAGTACTTC. Its protein product is CASSPGRGRETQYF. J is TRBJ2-5 and V is TRBV19; D is possibly TRBD2 (6 bases). V lost 6 bases and J 5 bases, leaving 16 bases between the germline ends. The CDR3 is 14 amino acids. Germline V gives CDR1 LNHDA, CDR2 SQIVND (reference sequence).